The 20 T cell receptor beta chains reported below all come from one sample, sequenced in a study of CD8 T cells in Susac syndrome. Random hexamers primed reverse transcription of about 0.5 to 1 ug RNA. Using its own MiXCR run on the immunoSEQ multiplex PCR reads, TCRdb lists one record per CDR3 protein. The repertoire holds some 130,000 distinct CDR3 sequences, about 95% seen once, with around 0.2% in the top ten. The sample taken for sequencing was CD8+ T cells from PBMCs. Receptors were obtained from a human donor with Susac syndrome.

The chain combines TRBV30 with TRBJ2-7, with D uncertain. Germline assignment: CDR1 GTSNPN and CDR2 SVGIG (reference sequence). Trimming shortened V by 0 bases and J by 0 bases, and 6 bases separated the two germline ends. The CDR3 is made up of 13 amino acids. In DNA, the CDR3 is TGTGCCTGGAGTGTTACAGCCTCCTACGAGCAGTACTTC. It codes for CAWSVTASYEQYF. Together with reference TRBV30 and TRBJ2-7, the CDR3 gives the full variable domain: SQTIHQWPATLVQPVGSPLSLECTVEGTSNPNLYWYRQAAGRGLQLLFYSVGIGQISSEVPQNLSASRPQDRQFILSSKKLLLSDSGFYLCAWSVTASYEQYFGPGTRLTVT.

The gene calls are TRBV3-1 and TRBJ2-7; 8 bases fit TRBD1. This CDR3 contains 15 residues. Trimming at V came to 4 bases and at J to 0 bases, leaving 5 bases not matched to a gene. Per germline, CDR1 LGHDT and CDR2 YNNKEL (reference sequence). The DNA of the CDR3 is TGTGCCAGCAGCCTCAGACAGGGGAGCTCCTACGAGCAGTACTTC. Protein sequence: CASSLRQGSSYEQYF.

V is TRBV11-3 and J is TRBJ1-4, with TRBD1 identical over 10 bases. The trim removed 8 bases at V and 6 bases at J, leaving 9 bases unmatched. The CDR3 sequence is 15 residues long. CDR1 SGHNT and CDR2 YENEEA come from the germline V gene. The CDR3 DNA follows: TGTGCCAGCCAGAGCTCCGGGACAGGGGATGAAAAACTGTTTTTT. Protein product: CASQSSGTGDEKLFF.

In DNA form, the CDR3 reads TGCGCCAGCAGACCCCAGGGATTGTACACTGAAGCTTTCTTT. Translation: CASRPQGLYTEAFF. J is TRBJ1-1 and V is TRBV23-1, with TRBD1 as a possible D gene (5 bases). TRBV23-1 is known as an ORF, though its function is uncertain. V lost 6 bases and J 3 bases, leaving 14 bases between the germline ends. The CDR3 contains 14 residues.

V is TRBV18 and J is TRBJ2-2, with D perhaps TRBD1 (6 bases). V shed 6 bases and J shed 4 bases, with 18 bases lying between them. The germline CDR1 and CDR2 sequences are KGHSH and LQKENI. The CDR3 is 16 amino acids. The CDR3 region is CASSPIDRIFTGELFF. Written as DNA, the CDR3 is TGTGCCAGCTCGCCTATTGACAGGATCTTCACCGGGGAGCTGTTTTTT.

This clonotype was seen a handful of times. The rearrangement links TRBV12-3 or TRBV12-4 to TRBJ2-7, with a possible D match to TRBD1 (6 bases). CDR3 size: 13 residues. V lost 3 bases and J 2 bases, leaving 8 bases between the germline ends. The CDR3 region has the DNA TGTGCCAGCAGTTTTGGGGGCCCCTACGAGCAGTACTTC. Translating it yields CASSFGGPYEQYF.

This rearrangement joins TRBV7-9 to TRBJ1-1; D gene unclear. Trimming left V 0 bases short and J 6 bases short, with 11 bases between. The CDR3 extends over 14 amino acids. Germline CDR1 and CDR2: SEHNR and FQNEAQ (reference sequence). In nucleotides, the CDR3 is TGTGCCAGCAGCTTAGCGCCAGTTACAGCTGAAGCTTTCTTT. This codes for CASSLAPVTAEAFF.

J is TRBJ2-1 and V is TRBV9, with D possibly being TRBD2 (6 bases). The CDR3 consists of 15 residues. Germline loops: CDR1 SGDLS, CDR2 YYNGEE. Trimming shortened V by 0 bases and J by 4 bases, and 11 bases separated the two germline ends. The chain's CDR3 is CASSVGWGEYNEQFF. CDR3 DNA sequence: TGTGCCAGCAGCGTAGGCTGGGGGGAATACAATGAGCAGTTCTTC.

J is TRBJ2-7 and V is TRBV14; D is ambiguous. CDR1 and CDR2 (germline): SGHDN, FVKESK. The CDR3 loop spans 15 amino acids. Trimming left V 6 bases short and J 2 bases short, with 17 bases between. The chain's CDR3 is CASRTLGTRTYEQYF. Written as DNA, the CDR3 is TGTGCCAGCAGAACCTTGGGCACACGAACCTACGAGCAGTACTTC.

DNA of the CDR3: TGTGCCAGTAGTATAGACGGGGTGAGGAATGAGCAGTTCTTC. Protein sequence: CASSIDGVRNEQFF. This chain links TRBV19 with TRBJ2-1, with D maybe TRBD2 (5 bases). V was clipped by 0 bases and J by 7 bases, with 10 bases between them. This CDR3 has 14 residues. Germline CDR1 is LNHDA and CDR2 is SQIVND (reference sequence).

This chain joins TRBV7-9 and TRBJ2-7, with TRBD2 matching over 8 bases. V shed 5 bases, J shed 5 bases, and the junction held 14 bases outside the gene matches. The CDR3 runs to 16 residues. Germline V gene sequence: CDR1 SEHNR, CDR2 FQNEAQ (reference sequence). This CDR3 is CASSPTGGPSLNEQYF. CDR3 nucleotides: TGTGCCAGCAGCCCCACGGGGGGGCCCTCTCTTAACGAGCAGTACTTC.

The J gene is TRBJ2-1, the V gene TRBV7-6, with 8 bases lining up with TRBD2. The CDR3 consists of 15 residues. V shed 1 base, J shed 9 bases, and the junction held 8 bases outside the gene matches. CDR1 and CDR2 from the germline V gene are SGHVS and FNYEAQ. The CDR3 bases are TGTGCCAGCAGCTTAGACAGCGGGAGAAGTAGTGAGCAGTTCTTC. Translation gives CASSLDSGRSSEQFF.

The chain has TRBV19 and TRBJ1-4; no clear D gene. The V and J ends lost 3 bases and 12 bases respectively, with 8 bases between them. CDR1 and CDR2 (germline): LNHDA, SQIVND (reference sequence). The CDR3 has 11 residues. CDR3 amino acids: CASSIQGQLFF. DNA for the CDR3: TGTGCCAGTAGTATTCAAGGACAACTGTTTTTT.

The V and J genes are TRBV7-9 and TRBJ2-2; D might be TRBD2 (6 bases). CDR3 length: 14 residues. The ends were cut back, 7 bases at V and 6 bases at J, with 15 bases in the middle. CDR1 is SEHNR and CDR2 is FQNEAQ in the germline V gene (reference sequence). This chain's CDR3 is CASTPSGVAGELFF. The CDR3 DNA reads TGTGCCAGCACCCCCTCGGGGGTGGCCGGGGAGCTGTTTTTT.

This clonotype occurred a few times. CDR3 region: CSVEASSYEQYF. The DNA of the CDR3 is TGCAGCGTTGAGGCTAGCTCCTACGAGCAGTACTTC. The chain recombines TRBV29-1 with TRBJ2-7; the D is unclear. Trimming took off 3 bases at V and 0 bases at J, with 6 bases between the two ends. Germline loops: CDR1 SQVTM, CDR2 ANQGSEA. This CDR3 spans 12 amino acids.

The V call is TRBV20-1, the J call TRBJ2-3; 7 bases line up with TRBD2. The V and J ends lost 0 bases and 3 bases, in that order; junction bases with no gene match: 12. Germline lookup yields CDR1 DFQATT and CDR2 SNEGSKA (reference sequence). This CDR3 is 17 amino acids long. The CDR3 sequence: CSARDRVEGRATDTQYF. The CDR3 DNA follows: TGCAGTGCTAGAGATCGAGTTGAGGGGAGGGCAACAGATACGCAGTATTTT.

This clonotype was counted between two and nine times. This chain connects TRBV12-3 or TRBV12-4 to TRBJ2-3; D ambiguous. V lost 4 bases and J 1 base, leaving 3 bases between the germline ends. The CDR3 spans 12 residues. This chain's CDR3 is CASSWGTDTQYF. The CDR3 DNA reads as TGTGCCAGCAGTTGGGGCACAGATACGCAGTATTTT.

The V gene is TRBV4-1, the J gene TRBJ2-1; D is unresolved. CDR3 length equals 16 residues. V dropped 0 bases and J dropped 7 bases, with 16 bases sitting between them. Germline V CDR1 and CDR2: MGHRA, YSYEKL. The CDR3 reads CASSQDQGFGGNEQFF. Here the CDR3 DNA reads TGCGCCAGCAGCCAAGATCAAGGCTTTGGCGGTAATGAGCAGTTCTTC.

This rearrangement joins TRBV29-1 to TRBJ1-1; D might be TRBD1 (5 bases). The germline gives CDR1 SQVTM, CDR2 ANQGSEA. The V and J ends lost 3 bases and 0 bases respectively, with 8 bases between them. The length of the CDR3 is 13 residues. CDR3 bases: TGCAGCGTTGAGAGGGGTATGAACACTGAAGCTTTCTTT. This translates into CSVERGMNTEAFF.

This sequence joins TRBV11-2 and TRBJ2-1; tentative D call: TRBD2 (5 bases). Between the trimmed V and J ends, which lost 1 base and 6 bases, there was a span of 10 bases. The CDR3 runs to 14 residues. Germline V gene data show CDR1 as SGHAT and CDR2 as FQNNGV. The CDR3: CASSLAGSSNEQFF. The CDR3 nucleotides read TGTGCCAGCAGCTTAGCGGGGAGTTCCAATGAGCAGTTCTTC.